Included here is one T cell receptor (beta chain) sequence, with context. These data come from a study of shared clonotypes between healthy human individuals. Produced via immunoSEQ multiplex PCR; TCRdb's table is partial and in-frame only. The data contain nearly 2 million clones, about 95% of them singletons. In the naive CD8 group, cells lacked CD45RO and were positively selected for CCR7, so terminally differentiated effector memory CD45RA+ cells were left out. CDR3 size: 14 residues. Germline CDR1 and CDR2: MNHNY and SVGAGI (reference sequence). Trimming shortened V by 3 bases and J by 5 bases, and 13 bases separated the two germline ends.

The chain has TRBV6-6 and TRBJ1-2; TRBD1 might be the D (6 bases). Specimen: naive CD8+ T cells sorted from blood. This TCR derives from a man younger than 35 in good health. In nucleotides, the CDR3 is TGTGCCAGCAGTTATCGCGGGGGCCCTTATGGCTACACCTTC. Amino acid sequence: CASSYRGGPYGYTF.